This T cell receptor beta chain originates from a study of T cells in Graves' hyperthyroidism and ophthalmopathy. V lost 6 bases to trimming and J lost 0 bases; unmatched junction nucleotides: 5. The germline V gene has CDR1 SGHRS and CDR2 YFSETQ. The CDR3 is 15 amino acids. Duration under 3 months, a NOSPECS grade of at least 4, and a Clinical Activity Score of at least 3 characterized the ophthalmopathy patients. The authors obtained PBMCs from 9 to 10 ml of fresh peripheral blood. Amplified TCR beta CDR3 regions came from RNA transcripts. The HTBI primer set was used in a first-round RT-PCR of the TCR CDR3. Each CDR3 protein is one row after TCRdb ran MiXCR on the multiplex PCR reads. The sample has 410,000 or so distinct CDR3 sequences; roughly 14% are singletons. This clonotype was observed many times.

Sequenced material: blood. The TCR comes from a man aged 18 to 30 with Graves' ophthalmopathy. This rearrangement joins TRBV5-1 to TRBJ2-1; 8 bases line up with TRBD2. Here the CDR3 reads CASKKRESSYNEQFF. For the CDR3, the DNA is TGCGCCAGCAAGAAGCGGGAGAGCTCCTACAATGAGCAGTTCTTC. Based on the CDR3 plus reference TRBV5-1 and TRBJ2-1, the full variable domain is KAGVTQTPRYLIKTRGQQVTLSCSPISGHRSVSWYQQTPGQGLQFLFEYFSETQRNKGNFPGRFSGRQFSNSRSEMNVSTLELGDSALYLCASKKRESSYNEQFFGPGTRLTVL.